This is a list of T cell receptor beta chains from one sample in a study of CD8+CD57+ T cells in acquired aplastic anemia. TCRdb reanalysed the reads using MiXCR and keeps one entry per CDR3 protein. The repertoire holds under 500,000 distinct CDR3 sequences, with around 32% as singletons. Sequencing was carried out using sorted CD4+, CD8+, or CD8+CD57+ T cells (not recorded which) from PBMCs. These receptors all stem from a human donor with aplastic anemia. CDR3s include the opening cysteine and the closing phenylalanine or tryptophan. D genes are given only for firm matches. Size tells how often a clone was seen (once, few, many) or the class of an expanded clone, and some rows leave it out.

D gene: .; clone size: many; V gene: TRBV14; J gene: TRBJ2-7; CDR3 protein: CASSQVVALHHEQYF; CDR3 DNA: TGTGCCAGCAGCCAAGTTGTAGCCCTCCACCACGAGCAGTACTTC
D gene: .; clone size: .; V gene: TRBV15; J gene: TRBJ1-6; CDR3 protein: CASRSSPLHF; CDR3 DNA: TGTGCTTCCCGCAGTTCACCCCTCCACTTT
D gene: TRBD2; clone size: once; V gene: TRBV3-1; J gene: TRBJ2-1; CDR3 protein: CASSQEGTSGYNEQFF; CDR3 DNA: TGTGCCAGCAGCCAAGAAGGGACTAGCGGCTACAATGAGCAGTTCTTC
D gene: .; clone size: few; V gene: TRBV20-1; J gene: TRBJ1-6; CDR3 protein: CSASRFPGDYNSPLHF; CDR3 DNA: TGCAGTGCTAGTCGCTTCCCAGGGGATTATAATTCACCCCTCCACTTT
D gene: TRBD1; clone size: .; V gene: TRBV19; J gene: TRBJ1-1; CDR3 protein: CASRRQGARTEAFF; CDR3 DNA: TGTGCCAGTAGACGACAGGGGGCGCGGACTGAAGCTTTCTTT
D gene: .; clone size: .; V gene: TRBV24-1; J gene: TRBJ2-1; CDR3 protein: CASSYQAEQFF; CDR3 DNA: TGTGCCAGCAGTTATCAAGCGGAGCAGTTCTTC
D gene: .; clone size: many; V gene: TRBV19; J gene: TRBJ1-4; CDR3 protein: CASAPGLGEKLFF; CDR3 DNA: TGTGCCAGTGCCCCGGGTCTAGGGGAAAAACTGTTTTTT
D gene: .; clone size: few; V gene: TRBV7-3; J gene: TRBJ2-6; CDR3 protein: CASSPDRSRSGANVLTF; CDR3 DNA: TGTGCCAGCAGCCCGGACAGATCAAGATCTGGGGCCAACGTCCTGACTTTC
D gene: .; clone size: many; V gene: TRBV20-1; J gene: TRBJ2-7; CDR3 protein: CSAQPRHRNYEQYF; CDR3 DNA: TGCAGTGCCCAACCCCGCCACAGAAACTACGAGCAGTACTTC
D gene: TRBD1; clone size: many; V gene: TRBV29-1; J gene: TRBJ2-3; CDR3 protein: CSVADRGSVWDTQYF; CDR3 DNA: TGCAGCGTTGCCGACAGGGGGTCTGTCTGGGATACGCAGTATTTT
D gene: .; clone size: few; V gene: TRBV5-1; J gene: TRBJ2-5; CDR3 protein: CASSFGLVSQETQYF; CDR3 DNA: TGCGCCAGCAGCTTCGGCTTAGTCTCTCAAGAGACCCAGTACTTC
D gene: .; clone size: few; V gene: TRBV28; J gene: TRBJ1-2; CDR3 protein: CASSLGVTNYGYTF; CDR3 DNA: TGTGCCAGCAGTTTAGGGGTAACTAACTATGGCTACACCTTC
D gene: .; clone size: many; V gene: TRBV20-1; J gene: TRBJ2-7; CDR3 protein: CSARRGLSSYEQYF; CDR3 DNA: TGCAGTGCTAGACGGGGACTTAGCTCCTACGAGCAGTACTTC
D gene: .; clone size: .; V gene: TRBV20-1; J gene: TRBJ1-1; CDR3 protein: CSARPNTEAFF; CDR3 DNA: TGCAGTGCTAGGCCGAATACTGAAGCTTTCTTT
D gene: .; clone size: .; V gene: TRBV20-1; J gene: TRBJ1-1; CDR3 protein: CSAVDGGKSEAFF; CDR3 DNA: TGCAGTGCTGTTGACGGGGGCAAGTCTGAAGCTTTCTTT
D gene: TRBD1; clone size: few; V gene: TRBV2; J gene: TRBJ2-2; CDR3 protein: CASSLGQQNTGELFF; CDR3 DNA: TGTGCCAGCAGTCTGGGACAGCAAAACACCGGGGAGCTGTTTTTT
D gene: .; clone size: .; V gene: TRBV18; J gene: TRBJ1-2; CDR3 protein: CASSPNPLMGGYTF; CDR3 DNA: TGTGCCAGCTCACCGAACCCGCTGATGGGAGGCTACACCTTC
D gene: .; clone size: many; V gene: TRBV9; J gene: TRBJ1-6; CDR3 protein: CASSPKWGNSPLHF; CDR3 DNA: TGTGCCAGCAGCCCTAAATGGGGGAATTCACCCCTCCACTTT
D gene: .; clone size: many; V gene: TRBV4-1; J gene: TRBJ1-2; CDR3 protein: CASSQGIEARIYGYTF; CDR3 DNA: TGCGCCAGCAGCCAAGGGATAGAAGCAAGGATCTATGGCTACACCTTC
D gene: .; clone size: many; V gene: TRBV2; J gene: TRBJ2-2; CDR3 protein: CASSESGANTGELFF; CDR3 DNA: TGTGCCAGCAGTGAGTCAGGGGCGAACACCGGGGAGCTGTTTTTT
D gene: TRBD1; clone size: .; V gene: TRBV29-1; J gene: TRBJ1-6; CDR3 protein: CSVGTGREGPLHF; CDR3 DNA: TGCAGCGTAGGGACAGGGCGTGAGGGACCCCTCCACTTT
D gene: .; clone size: .; V gene: TRBV10-3; J gene: TRBJ1-2; CDR3 protein: CAISAGAPNYGYTF; CDR3 DNA: TGTGCCATCAGCGCGGGGGCGCCTAACTATGGCTACACCTTC
D gene: TRBD1; clone size: many; V gene: TRBV20-1; J gene: TRBJ1-2; CDR3 protein: CSARATGKDYGYTF; CDR3 DNA: TGCAGTGCTAGAGCGACAGGGAAGGACTATGGCTACACCTTC
D gene: .; clone size: .; V gene: TRBV24-1; J gene: TRBJ2-3; CDR3 protein: CATTESSTDTQYF; CDR3 DNA: TGTGCCACAACGGAGTCTAGCACAGATACGCAGTATTTT
D gene: .; clone size: many; V gene: TRBV7-8; J gene: TRBJ1-2; CDR3 protein: CASSLVVAGFGNYGYTF; CDR3 DNA: TGTGCCAGCAGCTTAGTGGTTGCAGGGTTTGGGAACTATGGCTACACCTTC
D gene: .; clone size: .; V gene: TRBV30; J gene: TRBJ1-2; CDR3 protein: CAWRSGSDGYTF; CDR3 DNA: TGTGCCTGGAGGTCGGGTAGCGATGGCTACACCTTC
D gene: .; clone size: .; V gene: TRBV25-1; J gene: TRBJ1-1; CDR3 protein: CASSQTLTGANTEAFF; CDR3 DNA: TGTGCCAGCAGCCAGACCCTGACAGGAGCGAACACTGAAGCTTTCTTT
D gene: TRBD2; clone size: .; V gene: TRBV9; J gene: TRBJ2-1; CDR3 protein: CASSPSGQGHNEQFF; CDR3 DNA: TGTGCCAGCAGCCCTAGCGGTCAGGGTCACAATGAGCAGTTCTTC
D gene: .; clone size: many; V gene: TRBV19; J gene: TRBJ2-5; CDR3 protein: CASSPDSVRGETQYF; CDR3 DNA: TGTGCCAGTAGTCCGGACTCTGTAAGAGGGGAGACCCAGTACTTC
D gene: .; clone size: few; V gene: TRBV20-1; J gene: TRBJ1-1; CDR3 protein: CSARDLRTSTAEAFF; CDR3 DNA: TGCAGTGCTAGAGATCTTCGGACGTCTACGGCTGAAGCTTTCTTT
D gene: .; clone size: .; V gene: TRBV5-6; J gene: TRBJ2-2; CDR3 protein: CASRSGTLNTGELFF; CDR3 DNA: TGTGCCAGCAGATCCGGGACCCTGAACACCGGGGAGCTGTTTTTT
D gene: TRBD1; clone size: .; V gene: TRBV20-1; J gene: TRBJ2-7; CDR3 protein: CSASTGTGGNEQYF; CDR3 DNA: TGCAGTGCTTCAACCGGGACAGGGGGGAACGAGCAGTACTTC
D gene: .; clone size: .; V gene: TRBV6-1; J gene: TRBJ2-2; CDR3 protein: CASRPVNTGELFF; CDR3 DNA: TGTGCCAGCCGGCCGGTAAACACCGGGGAGCTGTTTTTT
D gene: .; clone size: many; V gene: TRBV7-2; J gene: TRBJ2-7; CDR3 protein: CASGLSTYEQYF; CDR3 DNA: TGTGCCAGCGGTTTAAGTACCTACGAGCAGTACTTC
D gene: TRBD2; clone size: .; V gene: TRBV4-1; J gene: TRBJ2-1; CDR3 protein: CASSQDRREYNEQFF; CDR3 DNA: TGCGCCAGCAGCCAAGATCGGCGGGAGTACAATGAGCAGTTCTTC
D gene: .; clone size: .; V gene: TRBV6-1; J gene: TRBJ1-1; CDR3 protein: CASRAGHLGTEAFF; CDR3 DNA: TGTGCCAGCAGGGCGGGACACCTTGGGACTGAAGCTTTCTTT
D gene: TRBD1; clone size: .; V gene: TRBV19; J gene: TRBJ1-1; CDR3 protein: CASSRSSGTGDSEAFF; CDR3 DNA: TGTGCCAGTAGTCGTTCGTCTGGGACAGGGGATTCTGAAGCTTTCTTT
D gene: TRBD2; clone size: .; V gene: TRBV2; J gene: TRBJ2-7; CDR3 protein: CASTRGGTHEQYF; CDR3 DNA: TGTGCCAGCACCCGGGGGGGAACCCACGAGCAGTACTTC
D gene: .; clone size: .; V gene: TRBV3-1; J gene: TRBJ1-1; CDR3 protein: CASSQGPGMNTEAFF; CDR3 DNA: TGTGCCAGCAGCCAAGGGCCAGGGATGAACACTGAAGCTTTCTTT
D gene: .; clone size: few; V gene: TRBV7-2; J gene: TRBJ2-1; CDR3 protein: CASSPLGSYNEQFF; CDR3 DNA: TGTGCCAGCAGTCCCTTGGGGAGCTACAATGAGCAGTTCTTC
D gene: .; clone size: .; V gene: TRBV20-1; J gene: TRBJ2-7; CDR3 protein: CSAFYEQYF; CDR3 DNA: TGCAGTGCCTTCTACGAGCAGTACTTC
D gene: TRBD1; clone size: .; V gene: TRBV5-8; J gene: TRBJ2-7; CDR3 protein: CASSETGTGLYEQYF; CDR3 DNA: TGTGCCAGCAGCGAGACCGGGACAGGCCTCTACGAGCAGTACTTC
D gene: .; clone size: .; V gene: TRBV5-5; J gene: TRBJ1-4; CDR3 protein: CASSLLGTSPTEKLFF; CDR3 DNA: TGTGCCAGCAGCTTGCTCGGGACCTCTCCGACTGAAAAACTGTTTTTT
D gene: TRBD1; clone size: .; V gene: TRBV30; J gene: TRBJ1-5; CDR3 protein: CAWRRDRGNQPQHF; CDR3 DNA: TGTGCCTGGAGAAGGGACAGGGGAAATCAGCCCCAGCATTTT
D gene: TRBD1; clone size: .; V gene: TRBV30; J gene: TRBJ2-5; CDR3 protein: CAWSGQGSETQYF; CDR3 DNA: TGTGCCTGGAGCGGACAGGGAAGTGAGACCCAGTACTTC
D gene: TRBD2; clone size: .; V gene: TRBV5-1; J gene: TRBJ2-5; CDR3 protein: CASSERTGLAAQETQYF; CDR3 DNA: TGCGCCAGCAGCGAGAGAACGGGACTAGCGGCGCAAGAGACCCAGTACTTC